The next 27 T cell receptor beta chains were all read from a single sample in a study of CD8 T cells in Susac syndrome. Roughly 0.45 to 1 ug RNA was reverse transcribed with random hexamers. TCRdb reanalysed the immunoSEQ multiplex PCR reads using MiXCR and keeps one entry per CDR3 protein. Of fewer than 80,000 distinct CDR3 sequences listed, approximately 93% were seen once; the top ten hold 0.56%. The sequenced sample was CD8+ T cells from PBMCs. The receptors come from a human donor with multiple sclerosis.

The V call is TRBV20-1, the J call TRBJ2-7; 7 positions agree with TRBD2. The junction had 12 bases not matched to a gene; V was cut back by 5 bases and J by 2 bases. This CDR3 is 15 amino acids long. Germline V gene sequence: CDR1 DFQATT, CDR2 SNEGSKA (reference sequence). The DNA of the CDR3 is TGCAGTGCTGTGAGACTAGCAGATATCACCTACGAGCAGTACTTC. Amino acids: CSAVRLADITYEQYF.

The V call is TRBV20-1, the J call TRBJ1-5; D may be TRBD1 (5 bases). Germline values: CDR1 DFQATT, CDR2 SNEGSKA (reference sequence). The CDR3 sequence is 18 residues long. Trimming pared 3 bases from V and 0 bases from J, leaving 21 bases between. CDR3 amino acids: CSASGDQESTFSNQPQHF. In DNA form, the CDR3 reads TGCAGTGCTAGCGGGGACCAGGAATCGACTTTTAGCAATCAGCCCCAGCATTTT.

The rearrangement uses TRBV29-1 and TRBJ1-5, with D maybe TRBD1 (6 bases). CDR3 length: 13 amino acids. Between the trimmed V and J ends, which lost 6 bases and 6 bases, there was a span of 15 bases. Germline V CDR1 and CDR2: SQVTM, ANQGSEA. As DNA, the CDR3 is TGCAGCGTGGGACACGCTACGGGTCAGCCCCAGCATTTT. Its translation is CSVGHATGQPQHF.

The rearrangement uses TRBV29-1 and TRBJ1-2; no firm D call. The CDR3 length is 12 residues. The germline V gene encodes CDR1 SQVTM and CDR2 ANQGSEA. Trimming cost V 2 bases and J 2 bases, with 6 bases left between them. The CDR3 coding sequence is TGCAGCGTTGAAAACGAAAACTATGGCTACACCTTC. Its protein product is CSVENENYGYTF. Filled out from reference TRBV29-1 and TRBJ1-2, the complete variable domain reads SAVISQKPSRDICQRGTSLTIQCQVDSQVTMMFWYRQQPGQSLTLIATANQGSEATYESGFVIDKFPISRPNLTFSTLTVSNMSPEDSSIYLCSVENENYGYTFGSGTRLTVV.

The V call is TRBV2, the J call TRBJ2-3; 11 nucleotides match TRBD1. Germline lookup yields CDR1 SNHLY and CDR2 FYNNEI. The CDR3 sequence is 16 residues long. V trimming: 7 bases; J trimming: 1 base; junction bases outside the gene matches: 7. CDR3 region: CASTPSDRGRTDTQYF. CDR3 coding DNA: TGTGCCAGCACCCCTTCGGACAGGGGGCGCACAGATACGCAGTATTTT.

Of note for this clonotype: The junction does not match germline at one end; this may be a read error. J is TRBJ2-7 and V is TRBV7-7, with 8 bases fitting TRBD2. Germline-derived CDR1 and CDR2 are SSHAT and FNYEAQ (reference sequence). The CDR3 spans 16 residues. CDR3 in amino acids: CASSLYPPGTSSEQYF. In DNA form, the CDR3 reads TGTGCTAGCAGCTTATATCCCCCCGGGACTAGTTCCGAGCAGTACTTC.

V gene TRBV27 combines with J gene TRBJ1-5, with D tentatively TRBD1 (6 bases). The V gene's germline CDR1 is MNHEY and CDR2 SMNVEV (reference sequence). CDR3 size: 16 residues. V lost 7 bases and J lost 0, with 16 bases in between. The CDR3 nucleotides read TGTGCCAGCAAGGGTCAGGGGCAGACTAGCAATCAGCCCCAGCATTTT. It is translated as CASKGQGQTSNQPQHF.

The chain has TRBV27 and TRBJ2-7; D unclear. The CDR3 has 13 amino acids. Trimming removed 1 base at V and 5 bases at J, with 9 bases between. Germline loops: CDR1 MNHEY, CDR2 SMNVEV (reference sequence). The CDR3 here is CASSLLVGDEQYF. Here the CDR3 DNA reads TGTGCCAGCAGTTTATTGGTCGGCGACGAGCAGTACTTC.

The chain links TRBV5-6 to TRBJ2-1, with TRBD2 matching over 12 bases. The CDR3 length is 15 residues. Germline V CDR1 and CDR2: SGHDT, YYEEEE. J gave up 10 bases and V 2 bases, and 7 bases lay outside the gene matches. Here the CDR3 DNA reads TGTGCCAGCAGCTTCCTAGCGGGGGGGATTCAGGAGCAGTTCTTC. Its translation is CASSFLAGGIQEQFF.

The rearrangement uses TRBV4-3 and TRBJ2-1, with D unresolved. The CDR3 is made up of 13 amino acids. CDR1 and CDR2 from the germline V gene are LGHNA and YSLEER. V lost 0 bases to trimming and J lost 4 bases, with 4 bases between them. CDR3 residues: CASSQDLYNEQFF. CDR3 DNA: TGCGCCAGCAGCCAAGACCTATACAATGAGCAGTTCTTC.

The genes are TRBV7-9 and TRBJ1-5; D not resolved. The CDR3 runs to 13 residues. The germline V and J ends were trimmed by 3 bases and 5 bases, with 8 bases remaining between them. Germline CDR1 and CDR2: SEHNR and FQNEAQ (reference sequence). CDR3 sequence reads: CASSFAGDQPQHF. CDR3 nucleotide sequence: TGTGCCAGCAGCTTCGCCGGAGATCAGCCCCAGCATTTT. The full variable domain, in which reference TRBV7-9 and TRBJ1-5 provide the parts outside the CDR3, is DTGVSQNPRHKITKRGQNVTFRCDPISEHNRLYWYRQTLGQGPEFLTYFQNEAQLEKSRLLSDRFSAERPKGSFSTLEIQRTEQGDSAMYLCASSFAGDQPQHFGDGTRLSIL.

The J gene is TRBJ2-7, the V gene TRBV13; TRBD2 might be the D (6 bases). The germline gives CDR1 PRHDT, CDR2 FYEKMQ (reference sequence). The CDR3 loop spans 12 amino acids. V gave up 0 bases and J gave up 7 bases, with 7 bases separating them. The CDR3 region has the DNA TGTGCCAGCAGCTTAGGGGCGGGAGAGCAGTACTTC. Protein product: CASSLGAGEQYF.

The chain links TRBV4-1 to TRBJ2-7, with 12 bases fitting TRBD1. V lost 3 bases and J lost 3; bases outside the gene matches: 6. CDR1 and CDR2 (germline): MGHRA, YSYEKL. CDR3 length equals 16 residues. The CDR3 sequence is CASSQEGTGGRYEQYF. The CDR3 DNA is TGCGCCAGCAGCCAGGAGGGGACAGGGGGCCGCTACGAGCAGTACTTC.

Only a few counts were recorded for this clonotype. The CDR3 region has the DNA TGCAGCGTGGTCACAGGGTTCTCCTACGAGCAGTACTTC. This gives the protein CSVVTGFSYEQYF. This sequence joins TRBV29-1 and TRBJ2-7; the D gene is possibly TRBD1 (6 bases). Trimming removed 6 bases from V and 0 bases from J, with 12 bases in between. In germline, CDR1 is SQVTM, CDR2 ANQGSEA. The CDR3 sequence is 13 residues long.

This chain joins TRBV27 and TRBJ2-7; 9 nucleotides match TRBD1. The trim removed 2 bases at V and 5 bases at J, leaving 7 bases unmatched. The CDR3 is 15 amino acids. Germline V gene data show CDR1 as MNHEY and CDR2 as SMNVEV (reference sequence). The CDR3 spells CASSLAGTGSHEQYF. Here the CDR3 DNA reads TGTGCCAGCAGTTTAGCCGGGACAGGGAGTCACGAGCAGTACTTC.

The chain has TRBV29-1 and TRBJ2-2; tentative D call: TRBD1 (6 bases). The germline V and J ends were trimmed by 6 bases and 6 bases, with 20 bases remaining between them. Germline CDR1 SQVTM, CDR2 ANQGSEA. CDR3 size: 15 residues. The CDR3 nucleotides are TGCAGCGTCGAACCATCATCAGGGGCCGCCGGGGAGCTGTTTTTT. The encoded protein is CSVEPSSGAAGELFF.

The chain combines TRBV9 with TRBJ2-5, with D possibly being TRBD1 (5 bases). Trimming shortened V by 4 bases and J by 5 bases, and 12 bases separated the two germline ends. This CDR3 has 13 amino acids. Germline loops: CDR1 SGDLS, CDR2 YYNGEE. CDR3 sequence: CASSPRPGETQYF. CDR3 sequence (DNA): TGTGCCAGCAGCCCACGACCAGGGGAGACCCAGTACTTC.

This chain's CDR3 is CASSSNPGELFF. The CDR3 coding sequence is TGTGCCAGCAGTTCAAATCCCGGGGAGCTGTTTTTT. The chain uses TRBV12-3 or TRBV12-4 and TRBJ2-2; D unresolved. The V gene lost 4 bases and the J gene lost 6 bases, with 6 bases spanning the gap. The CDR3 is 12 residues long.

This sequence joins TRBV20-1 and TRBJ1-1; D unresolved. Trimming left V 1 base short and J 8 bases short, with 11 bases between. This CDR3 has 12 amino acids. In germline, CDR1 is DFQATT, CDR2 SNEGSKA (reference sequence). The CDR3, as DNA: TGCAGTGCTAGAGTTATCTCCACCGAAGCTTTCTTT. This translates into CSARVISTEAFF.

This chain joins TRBV28 and TRBJ2-5; possible D gene TRBD1, 5 bases. CDR1 MDHEN and CDR2 SYDVKM come from the germline V gene. Trimming left V 6 bases short and J 0 bases short, with 14 bases between. The CDR3 is made up of 15 amino acids. The DNA for the CDR3 is TGTGCCAGCAGCCCCCGGACAAGAGACCAAGAGACCCAGTACTTC. Translation gives CASSPRTRDQETQYF.

The chain employs TRBV6-4 and TRBJ1-5; D might be TRBD1 (5 bases). CDR1 and CDR2 from the germline V gene are MRHNA and SNTAGT. The CDR3 has 15 amino acids. Between the trimmed V and J ends, which lost 0 bases and 5 bases, there was a span of 11 bases. In DNA, the CDR3 is TGTGCCAGCAGTGACTCATCTTCAGGGCATCAGCCCCAGCATTTT. Encoded protein: CASSDSSSGHQPQHF.

CDR3 DNA: TGCAGCGTTGAACAGGGGTTCTCCTACAATGAGCAGTTCTTC. Its translation: CSVEQGFSYNEQFF. J is TRBJ2-1 and V is TRBV29-1; perhaps TRBD1 as D (6 bases). The CDR3 is 14 residues long. The ends were cut back, 2 bases at V and 0 bases at J, with 8 bases in the middle. Per germline, CDR1 SQVTM and CDR2 ANQGSEA.

This sequence joins TRBV5-6 and TRBJ2-2, with 9 bases aligning to TRBD2. Trimming removed 4 bases from V and 4 bases from J; junction bases left unmatched: 11. CDR1 is SGHDT, CDR2 YYEEEE, per germline. CDR3 size: 17 residues. CDR3 residues: CASSQHQAGGGTGELFF. CDR3 DNA: TGTGCCAGCAGCCAACATCAAGCGGGGGGCGGCACCGGGGAGCTGTTTTTT.

The rearrangement uses TRBV25-1 and TRBJ2-7; no clear D gene. The CDR3 runs to 14 residues. CDR1 and CDR2 from the germline V gene are MGHDK and SYGVNS. The V end was cut by 0 bases, the J end by 6 bases, with 12 bases between. For the CDR3, the DNA is TGTGCCAGCAGTGAATATTCGCCCATCGGCGAGCAGTACTTC. It yields the protein CASSEYSPIGEQYF.

V is TRBV5-4 and J is TRBJ2-5; 11 bases map to TRBD2. Germline CDR1 SGHNT, CDR2 YYREEE (reference sequence). Unmatched junction bases numbered 6, after V lost 3 bases and J lost 5 bases. The CDR3 contains 15 residues. Here the CDR3 reads CASSSRLAGLETQYF. In DNA, the CDR3 is TGTGCCAGCAGCTCCCGACTAGCGGGACTGGAGACCCAGTACTTC.

The chain recombines TRBV6-1 with TRBJ2-2; 12 bases agree with TRBD2. The CDR3 covers 16 residues. Looked up from germline, CDR1 is MNHNS and CDR2 is SASEGT. Trimming removed 6 bases from V and 2 bases from J; junction bases left unmatched: 4. The CDR3 DNA is TGTGCCAGCAGGGGAGGACTAGCGGGAAACACCGGGGAGCTGTTTTTT. Amino acids: CASRGGLAGNTGELFF.

The genes are TRBV28 and TRBJ1-5; D may be TRBD1 (5 bases). V lost 10 bases to trimming and J lost 4 bases, with 11 bases between them. Germline CDR1 reads MDHEN; CDR2 reads SYDVKM. This CDR3 comprises 12 residues. Here the CDR3 reads CATRKGNQPQHF. Written as DNA, the CDR3 is TGTGCCACCAGGAAGGGGAATCAGCCCCAGCATTTT.